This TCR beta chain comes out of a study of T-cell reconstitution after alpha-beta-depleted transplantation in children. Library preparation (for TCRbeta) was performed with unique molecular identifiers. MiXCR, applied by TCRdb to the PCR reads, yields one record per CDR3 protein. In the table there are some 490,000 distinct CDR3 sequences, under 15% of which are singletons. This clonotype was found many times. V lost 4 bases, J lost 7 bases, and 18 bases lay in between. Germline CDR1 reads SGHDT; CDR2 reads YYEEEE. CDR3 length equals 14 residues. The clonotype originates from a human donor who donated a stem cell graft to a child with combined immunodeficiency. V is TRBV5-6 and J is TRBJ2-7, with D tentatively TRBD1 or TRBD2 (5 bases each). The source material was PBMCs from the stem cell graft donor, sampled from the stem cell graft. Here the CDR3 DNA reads TGTGCCAGCAGCGGCGGACAAGGGACGCGAGAGCAGTACTTC. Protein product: CASSGGQGTREQYF.